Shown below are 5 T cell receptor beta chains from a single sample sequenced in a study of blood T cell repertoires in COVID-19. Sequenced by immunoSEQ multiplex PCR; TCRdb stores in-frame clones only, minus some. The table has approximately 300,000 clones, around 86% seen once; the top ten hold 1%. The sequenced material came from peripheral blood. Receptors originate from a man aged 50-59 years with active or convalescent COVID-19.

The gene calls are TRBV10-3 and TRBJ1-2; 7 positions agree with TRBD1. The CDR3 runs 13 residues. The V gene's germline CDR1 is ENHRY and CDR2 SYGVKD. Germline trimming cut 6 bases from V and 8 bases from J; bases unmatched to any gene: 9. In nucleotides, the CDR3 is TGTGCCATCAGCCTTGAGGGGGCGGAAGGCTACACCTTC. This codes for CAISLEGAEGYTF.

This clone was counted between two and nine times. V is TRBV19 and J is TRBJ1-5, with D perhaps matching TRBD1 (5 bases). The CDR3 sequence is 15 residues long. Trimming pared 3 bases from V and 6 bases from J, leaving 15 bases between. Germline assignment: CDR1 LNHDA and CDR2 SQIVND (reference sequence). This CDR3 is CASSIRYFGGQPQHF. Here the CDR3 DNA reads TGTGCCAGTAGTATTAGGTACTTCGGGGGTCAGCCCCAGCATTTT.

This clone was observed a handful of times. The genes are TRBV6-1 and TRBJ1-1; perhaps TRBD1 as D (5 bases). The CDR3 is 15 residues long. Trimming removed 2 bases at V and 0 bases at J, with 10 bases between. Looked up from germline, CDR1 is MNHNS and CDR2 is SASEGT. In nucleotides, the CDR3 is TGTGCCAGCAGTGAACAGGGAAACATGAACACTGAAGCTTTCTTT. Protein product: CASSEQGNMNTEAFF.

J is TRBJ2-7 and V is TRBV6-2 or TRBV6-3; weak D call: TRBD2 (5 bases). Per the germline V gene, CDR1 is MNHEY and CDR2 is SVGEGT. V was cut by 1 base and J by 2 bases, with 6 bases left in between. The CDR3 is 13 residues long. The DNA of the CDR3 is TGTGCCAGCAGTTACTGGGGAGCCTACGAGCAGTACTTC. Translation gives CASSYWGAYEQYF.

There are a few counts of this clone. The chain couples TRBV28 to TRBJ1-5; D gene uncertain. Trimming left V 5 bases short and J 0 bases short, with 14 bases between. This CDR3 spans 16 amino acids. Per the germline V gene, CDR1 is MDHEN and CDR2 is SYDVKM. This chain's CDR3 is CASSPPQFNSNQPQHF. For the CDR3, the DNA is TGTGCCAGCAGTCCCCCACAGTTTAATAGCAATCAGCCCCAGCATTTT.